These T cell receptor beta chains were read from a single sample in a study of blood T cell repertoires in COVID-19. Data came from immunoSEQ multiplex PCR; TCRdb stores just in-frame clones and leaves some out. This sample has 55,000 or so clones, with roughly nine tenths found just once. Sequenced sample: peripheral blood. These receptors all stem from a man aged 35 to 55 with acute or convalescent COVID-19. CDR3s include the opening cysteine and the closing phenylalanine or tryptophan. Fields, in order: CDR3 protein, J gene, V gene.

CDR3 protein: CASSLPPDTGELFF
J gene: TRBJ2-2
V gene: TRBV7-8

CDR3 protein: CASTPLAGEGYEQYF
J gene: TRBJ2-7
V gene: TRBV19

CDR3 protein: CASSPRGGSYTEAFF
J gene: TRBJ1-1
V gene: TRBV7-9

CDR3 protein: CASRYGTSTETQYF
J gene: TRBJ2-5
V gene: TRBV3-1/TRBV3-2

CDR3 protein: CASSQRERGNQPQHF
J gene: TRBJ1-5
V gene: TRBV16

CDR3 protein: CASTRDREYEQYF
J gene: TRBJ2-7
V gene: TRBV6-5

CDR3 protein: CASSAGRGTDTQYF
J gene: TRBJ2-3
V gene: TRBV9

CDR3 protein: CASSTGVDQPQHF
J gene: TRBJ1-5
V gene: TRBV12-3/TRBV12-4

CDR3 protein: CASMGSGSSYEQYF
J gene: TRBJ2-7
V gene: TRBV6-5

CDR3 protein: CASSLSPTQETQYF
J gene: TRBJ2-5
V gene: TRBV11-2

CDR3 protein: CSASKGVDNQPQHF
J gene: TRBJ1-5
V gene: TRBV20-1

CDR3 protein: CASSHPLAGGPVPNRETQYF
J gene: TRBJ2-5
V gene: TRBV3-1/TRBV3-2

CDR3 protein: CASSPVGANVLTF
J gene: TRBJ2-6
V gene: TRBV5-6

CDR3 protein: CASSPRQGGKAFF
J gene: TRBJ1-1
V gene: TRBV28

CDR3 protein: CASGTALDRDGRGQYF
J gene: TRBJ2-4
V gene: TRBV12-5

CDR3 protein: CASSFTTASGWNEQFF
J gene: TRBJ2-1
V gene: TRBV5-6

CDR3 protein: CASSFTGHTYEQYF
J gene: TRBJ2-7
V gene: TRBV7-8

CDR3 protein: CATNRGRDTEAFF
J gene: TRBJ1-1
V gene: TRBV24-1

CDR3 protein: CAVRGLAGEEGEQFF
J gene: TRBJ2-1
V gene: TRBV5-1

CDR3 protein: CASSTKAGGVSYEQYF
J gene: TRBJ2-7
V gene: TRBV18

CDR3 protein: CASSPRGANTGELFF
J gene: TRBJ2-2
V gene: TRBV5-4

CDR3 protein: CASSIFGTGNQPQHF
J gene: TRBJ1-5
V gene: TRBV19

CDR3 protein: CASSPIAGGAYEQYF
J gene: TRBJ2-7
V gene: TRBV6-2/TRBV6-3

CDR3 protein: CASSWGQGWETQYF
J gene: TRBJ2-5
V gene: TRBV11-2

CDR3 protein: CASSLWARSNTGELFF
J gene: TRBJ2-2
V gene: TRBV11-2

CDR3 protein: CSVEGLAGSYEQYF
J gene: TRBJ2-7
V gene: TRBV29-1

CDR3 protein: CASSPGLAGGRYNEQFF
J gene: TRBJ2-1
V gene: TRBV14

CDR3 protein: CASSSPSGTFEQYF
J gene: TRBJ2-7
V gene: TRBV13